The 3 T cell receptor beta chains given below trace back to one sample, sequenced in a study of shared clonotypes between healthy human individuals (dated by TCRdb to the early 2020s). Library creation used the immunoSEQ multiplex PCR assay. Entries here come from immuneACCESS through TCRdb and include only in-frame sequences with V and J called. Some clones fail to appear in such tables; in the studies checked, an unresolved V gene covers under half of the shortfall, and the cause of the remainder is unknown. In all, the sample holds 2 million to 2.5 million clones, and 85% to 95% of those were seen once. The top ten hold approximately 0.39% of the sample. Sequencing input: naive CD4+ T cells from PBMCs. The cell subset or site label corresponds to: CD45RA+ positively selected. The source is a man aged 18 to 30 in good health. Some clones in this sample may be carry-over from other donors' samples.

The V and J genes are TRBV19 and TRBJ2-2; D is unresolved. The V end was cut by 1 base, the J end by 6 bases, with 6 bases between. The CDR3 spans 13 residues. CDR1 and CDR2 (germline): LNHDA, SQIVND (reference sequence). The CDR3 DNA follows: TGTGCCAGTAGTATAGTACAGCCCGGGGAGCTGTTTTTT. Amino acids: CASSIVQPGELFF. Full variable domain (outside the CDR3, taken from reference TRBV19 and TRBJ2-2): DGGITQSPKYLFRKEGQNVTLSCEQNLNHDAMYWYRQDPGQGLRLIYYSQIVNDFQKGDIAEGYSVSREKKESFPLTVTSAQKNPTAFYLCASSIVQPGELFFGEGSRLTVL.

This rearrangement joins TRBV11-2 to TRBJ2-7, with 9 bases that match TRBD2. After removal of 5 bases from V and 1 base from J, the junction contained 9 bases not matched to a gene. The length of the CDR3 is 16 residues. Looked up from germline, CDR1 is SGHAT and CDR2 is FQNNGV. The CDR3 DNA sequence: TGTGCCAGCAGCCCCTTTAGACTAGCGGTTTCCTACGAGCAGTACTTC. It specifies CASSPFRLAVSYEQYF.

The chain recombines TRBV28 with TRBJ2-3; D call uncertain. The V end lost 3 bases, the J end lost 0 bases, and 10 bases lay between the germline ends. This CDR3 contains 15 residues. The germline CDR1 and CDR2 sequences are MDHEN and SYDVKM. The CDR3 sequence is CASSLLAVSTDTQYF. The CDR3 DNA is TGTGCCAGCAGTTTGCTGGCGGTTAGCACAGATACGCAGTATTTT. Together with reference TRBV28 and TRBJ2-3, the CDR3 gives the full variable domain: DVKVTQSSRYLVKRTGEKVFLECVQDMDHENMFWYRQDPGLGLRLIYFSYDVKMKEKGDIPEGYSVSREKKERFSLILESASTNQTSMYLCASSLLAVSTDTQYFGPGTRLTVL.